Shown below are 31 T cell receptor beta chains from a single sample sequenced in a study of cytomegalovirus exposure and HLA in healthy donors (dated by TCRdb to 2016 to 2017). Library construction relied on the immunoSEQ multiplex PCR assay. The table was pulled from immuneACCESS by TCRdb, which kept in-frame rearrangements only. Such tables lose some clones; where checked, under half of the loss comes from unresolved V genes, and the rest has no known cause. This sample comprises 120,000 to 150,000 clones, almost 90% of them detected only once. The ten top clones hold 6.5% to 8.5% of the sample. The sequenced sample was PBMCs. The origin of the receptors is a woman between 18 and 30 years old in good health and CMV-seropositive.

The table lists this clone with a few counts. This chain connects TRBV27 to TRBJ1-2; 9 bases line up with TRBD1. The CDR3 is 14 amino acids. Germline assignment: CDR1 MNHEY and CDR2 SMNVEV (reference sequence). V lost 5 bases to trimming and J lost 3 bases; unmatched junction nucleotides: 4. CDR3 bases: TGTGCCAGCAGTGCACAGGGGGCTTACTATGGCTACACCTTC. This sequence encodes CASSAQGAYYGYTF.

The table lists this clone with a few counts. V gene TRBV7-6 combines with J gene TRBJ2-1; TRBD2 agrees at 9 bases. This CDR3 is built from 15 residues. Losses at the gene ends were 4 bases for V and 7 bases for J; bases not matched to a gene: 8. Germline lookup yields CDR1 SGHVS and CDR2 FNYEAQ. The chain's CDR3 is CASSSGTSNVNEQFF. In DNA, the CDR3 is TGTGCCAGCAGCTCCGGGACTAGCAATGTAAATGAGCAGTTCTTC. Full variable domain (remainder filled in from reference TRBV7-6 and TRBJ2-1): GAGVSQSPRYKVTKRGQDVALRCDPISGHVSLYWYRQALGQGPEFLTYFNYEAQQDKSGLPNDRFSAERPEGSISTLTIQRTEQRDSAMYRCASSSGTSNVNEQFFGPGTRLTVL.

The rearrangement uses TRBV5-4 and TRBJ2-1, with 8 bases aligning to TRBD2. Per germline, CDR1 SGHNT and CDR2 YYREEE (reference sequence). This CDR3 comprises 15 residues. The ends lost 4 bases at V and 8 bases at J; junction bases unmatched: 11. Here the CDR3 reads CASSAGLALLDEQFF. CDR3 nucleotides: TGTGCCAGCAGCGCTGGACTAGCCCTACTGGATGAGCAGTTCTTC.

V gene TRBV4-1 combines with J gene TRBJ2-3; 8 bases are a match to TRBD2. Germline CDR1 is MGHRA and CDR2 is YSYEKL. V lost 0 bases and J lost 1; bases outside the gene matches: 6. This CDR3 is built from 17 residues. The CDR3 reads CASSQDPWRGGTDTQYF. The DNA for the CDR3 is TGCGCCAGCAGCCAAGACCCCTGGCGGGGGGGCACAGATACGCAGTATTTT.

CDR3 residues: CASSFYGQSVSPLHF. For the CDR3, the DNA is TGTGCCAGCAGTTTTTACGGACAATCGGTGTCACCCCTCCACTTT. The chain couples TRBV27 to TRBJ1-6; D perhaps matches TRBD1 (5 bases). In germline, CDR1 is MNHEY, CDR2 SMNVEV (reference sequence). Trimming left V 3 bases short and J 10 bases short, with 16 bases between. The CDR3 is 15 residues long.

V gene TRBV2 combines with J gene TRBJ2-7; maybe TRBD2 (6 bases). Germline CDR1 SNHLY, CDR2 FYNNEI. Trimming stripped 0 bases from V and 3 bases from J, with 12 bases between. The CDR3 contains 15 residues. The CDR3 region has the DNA TGTGCCAGCAGTGAAGCGACGTTGCGGGGCTACGAGCAGTACTTC. It translates to CASSEATLRGYEQYF. The whole variable domain, remainder taken from reference TRBV2 and TRBJ2-7, is EPEVTQTPSHQVTQMGQEVILRCVPISNHLYFYWYRQILGQKVEFLVSFYNNEISEKSEIFDDQFSVERPDGSNFTLKIRSTKLEDSAMYFCASSEATLRGYEQYFGPGTRLTVT.

The chain is built from TRBV7-8 and TRBJ2-7, with D possibly matching TRBD2 (5 bases). V was pared by 3 bases and J by 0 bases, with 15 bases between. The CDR3 loop spans 16 amino acids. CDR1 SGHVS and CDR2 FQNEAQ come from the germline V gene. CDR3 region: CASSLGWGDSSYEQYF. CDR3 DNA sequence: TGTGCCAGCAGCTTGGGGTGGGGAGATAGCTCCTACGAGCAGTACTTC.

This clone was seen only a few times. V and J are TRBV30 and TRBJ1-6, with 7 bases lining up with TRBD1. The CDR3 spans 14 residues. J gave up 6 bases and V 0 bases, and 2 bases lay outside the gene matches. CDR1 and CDR2 from the germline V gene are GTSNPN and SVGIG (reference sequence). This chain's CDR3 is CAWSVYRGNSPLHF. CDR3 nucleotides: TGTGCCTGGAGTGTATACAGGGGTAATTCACCCCTCCACTTT.

The V call is TRBV5-1, the J call TRBJ2-7; TRBD1 agrees at 9 bases. V lost 1 base and J lost 3; bases outside the gene matches: 5. The CDR3 is made up of 15 amino acids. Germline-derived CDR1 and CDR2 are SGHRS and YFSETQ. CDR3: CASSLKPDRGYEQYF. In DNA, the CDR3 is TGCGCCAGCAGCTTGAAACCGGACAGGGGCTACGAGCAGTACTTC.

This chain joins TRBV7-9 and TRBJ1-1; 10 positions match TRBD1. Trimming took 5 bases from V and 6 from J; bases not matched to a gene: 9. The CDR3 is 15 amino acids. CDR1 is SEHNR, CDR2 FQNEAQ, per germline (reference sequence). The CDR3 reads CASSPSRTGGSEAFF. CDR3 coding DNA: TGTGCCAGCAGCCCGTCGCGGACAGGGGGATCTGAAGCTTTCTTT.

This clone was observed once. This rearrangement joins TRBV29-1 to TRBJ1-2, with 9 bases fitting TRBD1. The CDR3 is 17 residues long. Germline assignment: CDR1 SQVTM and CDR2 ANQGSEA. The J segment lost 7 bases and the V segment lost 6 bases, leaving 21 bases of the junction unmatched. CDR3 nucleotide sequence: TGCAGCGTCCAACCTATCCAGACCGGACAGGGGTCGACTGGCTACACCTTC. Translated: CSVQPIQTGQGSTGYTF.

This chain joins TRBV4-1 and TRBJ1-6; D possibly corresponds to TRBD1 (6 bases). CDR1 MGHRA and CDR2 YSYEKL come from the germline V gene. Trimming took 4 bases from V and 9 from J, leaving 16 bases between them. This CDR3 spans 15 amino acids. The CDR3 reads CASSPRTALGSPLHF. The CDR3 DNA reads TGCGCCAGCAGCCCCAGGACAGCCCTCGGTTCACCCCTCCACTTT.

The rearrangement links TRBV4-3 to TRBJ1-2; 8 nucleotides line up with TRBD1. The length of the CDR3 is 16 residues. V lost 4 bases to trimming and J lost 8 bases; unmatched junction nucleotides: 15. The germline V gene encodes CDR1 LGHNA and CDR2 YSLEER. In nucleotides, the CDR3 is TGCGCCAGCAGCCCGGAGGCCGGGACAGGAGGTGGGGGCTACACCTTC. Protein sequence: CASSPEAGTGGGGYTF.

The chain is built from TRBV9 and TRBJ2-3, with 14 bases aligning to TRBD2. The V and J ends lost 3 bases and 0 bases, in that order; junction bases with no gene match: 6. The CDR3 runs 18 residues. Germline lookup yields CDR1 SGDLS and CDR2 YYNGEE. CDR3 DNA sequence: TGTGCCAGCAGCGCCGGGACTAGCGGGAGAAGTAGCACAGATACGCAGTATTTT. Protein product: CASSAGTSGRSSTDTQYF.

The chain is built from TRBV28 and TRBJ1-5, with D tentatively TRBD1 (5 bases). This CDR3 contains 13 residues. The V gene lost 4 bases and the J gene lost 6 bases, with 10 bases spanning the gap. Germline CDR1 is MDHEN and CDR2 is SYDVKM. The CDR3 here is CASSWGESQPQHF. For the CDR3, the DNA is TGTGCCAGCAGTTGGGGGGAAAGTCAGCCCCAGCATTTT.

The CDR3: CSAGGRDEQFF. The CDR3 DNA reads as TGCAGTGCAGGGGGCAGGGATGAGCAGTTCTTC. The chain links TRBV20-1 to TRBJ2-1, with 7 bases lining up with TRBD1. The germline V gene encodes CDR1 DFQATT and CDR2 SNEGSKA (reference sequence). This CDR3 spans 11 amino acids. V lost 6 bases, J lost 8 bases, and 4 bases stayed unmatched.

This chain connects TRBV5-4 to TRBJ1-2; tentative D call: TRBD1 (6 bases). Germline loops: CDR1 SGHNT, CDR2 YYREEE (reference sequence). Trimming shortened V by 1 base and J by 4 bases, and 11 bases separated the two germline ends. The CDR3 spans 14 residues. The CDR3 DNA follows: TGTGCCAGCAGCTTGATTCAGGGGTTCTATGGCTACACCTTC. Translating it yields CASSLIQGFYGYTF. The full variable domain, completed using reference TRBV5-4 and TRBJ1-2, is ETGVTQSPTHLIKTRGQQVTLRCSSQSGHNTVSWYQQALGQGPQFIFQYYREEENGRGNFPPRFSGLQFPNYSSELNVNALELDDSALYLCASSLIQGFYGYTFGSGTRLTVV.

This sequence joins TRBV7-3 and TRBJ2-1; 9 positions agree with TRBD2. With V trimmed by 5 bases and J by 7 bases, 12 bases remained unmatched. The CDR3 sequence is 16 residues long. Germline CDR1 and CDR2: SGHTA and FQGTGA. The CDR3 loop reads CASSPQWRGGWNEQFF. CDR3 nucleotide sequence: TGTGCCAGCAGCCCCCAATGGCGGGGGGGCTGGAATGAGCAGTTCTTC.

The rearrangement links TRBV29-1 to TRBJ1-2; D remains unclear. This CDR3 is built from 14 residues. Trimming removed 0 bases at V and 4 bases at J, with 12 bases between. CDR1 is SQVTM and CDR2 is ANQGSEA in the germline V gene. This CDR3 reads CSVEDRVNIYGYTF. The CDR3 nucleotides read TGCAGCGTTGAAGATCGGGTGAACATCTATGGCTACACCTTC.

This chain joins TRBV27 and TRBJ1-3; tentative D call: TRBD1 (5 bases). With 0 bases removed from V and 4 bases from J, the gap between germline ends came to 7 bases. CDR1 is MNHEY and CDR2 is SMNVEV in the germline V gene (reference sequence). CDR3 length equals 14 residues. The CDR3 nucleotides read TGTGCCAGCAGTTTATCAGGGGTCGGAAACACCATATATTTT. Its translation is CASSLSGVGNTIYF.

The chain couples TRBV7-9 to TRBJ2-7, with 9 bases matching TRBD1. Germline V gene lookup returns CDR1 SEHNR and CDR2 FQNEAQ (reference sequence). V gave up 1 base and J gave up 4 bases; unmatched junction bases: 2. There are 14 residues in the CDR3. CDR3: CASSLGTGVYEQYF. The DNA of the CDR3 is TGTGCCAGCAGCTTAGGGACAGGGGTATACGAGCAGTACTTC.

This sequence joins TRBV27 and TRBJ2-1; TRBD1 aligns across 9 bases. This CDR3 is 15 amino acids long. Trimming removed 5 bases from V and 6 bases from J; junction bases left unmatched: 8. CDR1 MNHEY and CDR2 SMNVEV come from the germline V gene (reference sequence). Here the CDR3 reads CASSPGTGIANEQFF. The CDR3 region has the DNA TGTGCCAGCAGTCCCGGGACAGGGATTGCCAATGAGCAGTTCTTC.

V gene TRBV11-2 combines with J gene TRBJ2-7; 7 nucleotides agree with TRBD1. V was clipped by 5 bases and J by 2 bases; unmatched bases: 6. This CDR3 has 14 residues. Germline lookup yields CDR1 SGHAT and CDR2 FQNNGV. CDR3 sequence: CASSPIGTAYEQYF. CDR3 coding DNA: TGTGCCAGCAGCCCGATTGGGACAGCCTACGAGCAGTACTTC.

This chain joins TRBV7-9 and TRBJ1-1; the D is unclear. V lost 8 bases to trimming and J lost 2 bases, with 15 bases between them. There are 14 residues in the CDR3. From germline, CDR1 is SEHNR and CDR2 FQNEAQ (reference sequence). The DNA of the CDR3 is TGTGCCAGCCTCAATCAGATCACCAACACTGAAGCTTTCTTT. Its protein product is CASLNQITNTEAFF.

The V call is TRBV11-2, the J call TRBJ2-7; 9 bases line up with TRBD2. The trim removed 3 bases at V and 2 bases at J, leaving 2 bases unmatched. CDR1 and CDR2 (germline): SGHAT, FQNNGV. This CDR3 is 14 amino acids long. CDR3 sequence reads: CASSLRLAAYEQYF. CDR3 coding DNA: TGTGCCAGCAGCTTGAGACTAGCGGCCTACGAGCAGTACTTC.

The rearrangement joins TRBV15 to TRBJ1-2, with D uncertain. CDR1 LNHNV and CDR2 YYDKDF come from the germline V gene (reference sequence). The CDR3 is 14 residues long. Trimming pared 8 bases from V and 3 bases from J, leaving 16 bases between. CDR3 nucleotides: TGTGCCACCCAGCCGGGAAGCGCAGACTATGGCTACACCTTC. Residues: CATQPGSADYGYTF.

The V gene is TRBV19, the J gene TRBJ1-1, with 7 positions matching TRBD1. V gave up 5 bases and J gave up 11 bases; unmatched junction bases: 11. The germline gives CDR1 LNHDA, CDR2 SQIVND (reference sequence). The CDR3 covers 13 residues. DNA of the CDR3: TGTGCCAGTAGTCCTTCAGGGGGTGTGTGGGCTTTCTTT. It is translated as CASSPSGGVWAFF.

This chain links TRBV11-2 with TRBJ2-1; 7 bases fit TRBD2. Per the germline V gene, CDR1 is SGHAT and CDR2 is FQNNGV. Trimming cost V 5 bases and J 3 bases; bases outside gene matches: 1. CDR3 length: 13 residues. CDR3 region: CASSGGGYNEQFF. The DNA of the CDR3 is TGTGCCAGCAGCGGGGGGGGCTACAATGAGCAGTTCTTC.

This chain uses TRBV7-3 with TRBJ2-2; TRBD2 might be the D (6 bases). Trimming cost V 3 bases and J 5 bases, with 10 bases left between them. The CDR3 is made up of 14 amino acids. Germline V gene lookup returns CDR1 SGHTA and CDR2 FQGTGA. In nucleotides, the CDR3 is TGTGCCAGCAGCTTCGCAGGGAGGACCGGGGAGCTGTTTTTT. The encoded protein is CASSFAGRTGELFF.

This clone was recorded a few times. The rearrangement joins TRBV7-9 to TRBJ2-7, with D maybe TRBD2 (5 bases). This CDR3 spans 14 amino acids. Per the germline V gene, CDR1 is SEHNR and CDR2 is FQNEAQ (reference sequence). With 5 bases removed from V and 5 bases from J, the gap between germline ends came to 16 bases. The CDR3 reads CASSPLNAGHEQYF. The CDR3 nucleotides read TGTGCCAGCAGCCCTCTAAACGCGGGCCACGAGCAGTACTTC.

The genes are TRBV7-3 and TRBJ2-4, with 9 bases lining up with TRBD2. Germline lookup yields CDR1 SGHTA and CDR2 FQGTGA. CDR3 length equals 16 residues. The J segment lost 0 bases and the V segment lost 2 bases, leaving 2 bases of the junction unmatched. The CDR3 sequence: CASSLETSGAKNIQYF. DNA of the CDR3: TGTGCCAGCAGCTTAGAGACTAGCGGAGCCAAAAACATTCAGTACTTC.